The 11 T cell receptor beta chains below come from one sample, sequenced in a study of blood T cell repertoires in COVID-19. The repertoire was sequenced with immunoSEQ multiplex PCR; TCRdb's copy has only in-frame clones and lacks some. Of 450,000 or so clones listed, roughly nine tenths are singletons. Material: peripheral blood. The receptors come from a young man with COVID-19, enrolled during active disease.

This clone was found once. The chain couples TRBV19 to TRBJ2-1, with 12 bases fitting TRBD2. Germline lookup yields CDR1 LNHDA and CDR2 SQIVND (reference sequence). The CDR3 is made up of 16 amino acids. Trimming took 1 base from V and 7 from J; bases not matched to a gene: 5. CDR3 protein: CASSIGLAGGKNEQFF. The DNA of the CDR3 is TGTGCCAGTAGTATAGGGCTAGCGGGGGGGAAAAATGAGCAGTTCTTC.

The V gene is TRBV4-1, the J gene TRBJ1-5; D unresolved. V was pared by 3 bases and J by 4 bases, with 7 bases between. Germline-derived CDR1 and CDR2 are MGHRA and YSYEKL. This CDR3 is 13 amino acids long. The CDR3 loop reads CASSHAGNQPQHF. DNA for the CDR3: TGCGCCAGCAGCCACGCGGGGAATCAGCCCCAGCATTTT.

The chain recombines TRBV2 with TRBJ2-7; 10 positions match TRBD2. The CDR3 is 13 amino acids. The ends lost 5 bases at V and 7 bases at J; junction bases unmatched: 5. Germline CDR1 and CDR2: SNHLY and FYNNEI. In DNA, the CDR3 is TGTGCCAGCAGTCTAGCGGGAGCAGGGGAGCAGTACTTC. Translated, it gives CASSLAGAGEQYF.

The V gene is TRBV4-1, the J gene TRBJ2-1, with 7 positions matching TRBD2. The CDR3 is made up of 17 amino acids. With V trimmed by 1 base and J by 7 bases, 13 bases remained unmatched. The germline V gene encodes CDR1 MGHRA and CDR2 YSYEKL. The CDR3: CASSQGLMGGPGNEQFF. In DNA form, the CDR3 reads TGCGCCAGCAGCCAAGGTTTGATGGGAGGGCCGGGGAATGAGCAGTTCTTC.

With respect to this clone: The sample carries other DNA sequences with the same CDR3. V is TRBV2 and J is TRBJ2-2; 14 nucleotides match TRBD2. CDR1 and CDR2 from the germline V gene are SNHLY and FYNNEI. The ends lost 6 bases at V and 5 bases at J; junction bases unmatched: 2. There are 15 residues in the CDR3. CDR3 sequence reads: CASRGLAGGTGELFF. CDR3 nucleotide sequence: TGTGCCAGCAGAGGACTAGCGGGAGGAACCGGGGAGCTGTTTTTT.

This CDR3 is CAWSGPGSKETQYF. The CDR3 DNA is TGTGCCTGGAGTGGGCCCGGGAGTAAGGAGACCCAGTACTTC. The genes are TRBV30 and TRBJ2-5; TRBD2 is a possible D gene (6 bases). Germline V gene lookup returns CDR1 GTSNPN and CDR2 SVGIG (reference sequence). V was trimmed by 1 base and J by 5 bases, leaving 14 bases between them. CDR3 length: 14 amino acids.

The gene calls are TRBV29-1 and TRBJ1-1; 8 bases are a match to TRBD1. The CDR3 totals 20 residues. V gave up 5 bases and J gave up 0 bases; unmatched junction bases: 23. CDR1 is SQVTM, CDR2 ANQGSEA, per germline. This chain's CDR3 is CSVSDLGQGELFNMNTEAFF. The CDR3 bases are TGCAGCGTTTCCGACCTTGGACAGGGTGAGCTATTTAACATGAACACTGAAGCTTTCTTT.

J is TRBJ1-2 and V is TRBV7-9, with a possible D match to TRBD1 (6 bases). The germline V gene encodes CDR1 SEHNR and CDR2 FQNEAQ (reference sequence). The CDR3 spans 16 residues. Trimming cost V 2 bases and J 6 bases, with 19 bases left between them. The CDR3 coding sequence is TGTGCCAGCAGCTTATTTCTGGACGGAGACAGGAATGGCTACACCTTC. It specifies CASSLFLDGDRNGYTF.

V gene TRBV15 combines with J gene TRBJ2-3, with 9 nucleotides matching TRBD1. The V gene's germline CDR1 is LNHNV and CDR2 YYDKDF (reference sequence). V shed 2 bases and J 6 bases; nucleotides not matched to a gene: 6. The CDR3 covers 15 residues. As DNA, the CDR3 is TGTGCCACCAGCAGATACAGGGGGCAGGGGGATACGCAGTATTTT. It encodes CATSRYRGQGDTQYF.

The chain uses TRBV27 and TRBJ2-7; 7 bases agree with TRBD1. CDR1 is MNHEY, CDR2 SMNVEV, per germline (reference sequence). The CDR3 extends over 19 amino acids. The ends lost 5 bases at V and 3 bases at J; junction bases unmatched: 22. The CDR3 loop is CASSPLLGQPFSRLYEQYF. The CDR3 DNA reads as TGTGCCAGCAGTCCCCTTTTGGGACAGCCCTTCTCCCGCCTCTACGAGCAGTACTTC.

The J gene is TRBJ2-2, the V gene TRBV9, with D possibly TRBD1 on 6 matching bases. The germline V gene encodes CDR1 SGDLS and CDR2 YYNGEE. Trimming cost V 4 bases and J 6 bases, with 16 bases left between them. The CDR3 runs to 15 residues. CDR3 loop: CASSRQVLPPGELFF. In DNA form, the CDR3 reads TGTGCCAGCAGCAGACAGGTTCTCCCACCCGGGGAGCTGTTTTTT.